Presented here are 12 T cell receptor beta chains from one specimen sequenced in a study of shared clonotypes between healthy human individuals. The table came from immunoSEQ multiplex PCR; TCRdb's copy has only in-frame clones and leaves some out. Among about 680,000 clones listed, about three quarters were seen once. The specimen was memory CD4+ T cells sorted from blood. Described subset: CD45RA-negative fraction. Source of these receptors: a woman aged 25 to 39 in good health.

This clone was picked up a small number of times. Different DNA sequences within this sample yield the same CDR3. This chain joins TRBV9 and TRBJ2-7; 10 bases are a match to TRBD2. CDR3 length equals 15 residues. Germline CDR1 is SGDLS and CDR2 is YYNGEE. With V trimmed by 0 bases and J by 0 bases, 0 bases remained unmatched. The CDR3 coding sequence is TGTGCCAGCAGCGTAGGGACTAGCGGCTCCTACGAGCAGTACTTC. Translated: CASSVGTSGSYEQYF.

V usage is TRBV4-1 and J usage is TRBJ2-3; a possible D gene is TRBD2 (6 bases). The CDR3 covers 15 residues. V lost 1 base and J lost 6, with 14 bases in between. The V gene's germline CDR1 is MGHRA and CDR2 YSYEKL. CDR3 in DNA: TGCGCCAGCAGCCAAGTTGGGGGGACCGTGGATACGCAGTATTTT. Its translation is CASSQVGGTVDTQYF.

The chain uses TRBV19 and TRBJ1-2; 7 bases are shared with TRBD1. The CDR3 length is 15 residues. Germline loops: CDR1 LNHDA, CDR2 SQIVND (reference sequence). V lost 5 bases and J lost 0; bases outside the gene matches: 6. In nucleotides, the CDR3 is TGTGCCAGTAGTTCAACAGGGACAGCTAACTATGGCTACACCTTC. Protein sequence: CASSSTGTANYGYTF.

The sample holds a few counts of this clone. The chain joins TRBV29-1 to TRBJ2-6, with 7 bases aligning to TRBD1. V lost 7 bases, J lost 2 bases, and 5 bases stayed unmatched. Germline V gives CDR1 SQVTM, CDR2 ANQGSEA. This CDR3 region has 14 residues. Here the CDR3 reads CSAKTGTGANVLTF. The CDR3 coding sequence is TGCAGCGCCAAGACAGGGACTGGGGCCAACGTCCTGACTTTC.

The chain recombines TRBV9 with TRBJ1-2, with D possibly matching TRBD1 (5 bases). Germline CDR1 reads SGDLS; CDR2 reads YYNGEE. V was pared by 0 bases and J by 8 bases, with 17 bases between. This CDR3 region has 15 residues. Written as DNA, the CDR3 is TGTGCCAGCAGCGTAGGAGAGGGGCGGGGATTGGGCTACACCTTC. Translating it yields CASSVGEGRGLGYTF.

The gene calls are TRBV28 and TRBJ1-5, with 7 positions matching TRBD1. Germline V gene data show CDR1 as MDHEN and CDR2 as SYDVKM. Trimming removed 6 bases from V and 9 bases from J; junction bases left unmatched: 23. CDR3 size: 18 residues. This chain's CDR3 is CASSRRTGTVWTQGPQHF. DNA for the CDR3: TGTGCCAGCAGCCGAAGAACGGGGACAGTCTGGACCCAGGGGCCCCAGCATTTT.

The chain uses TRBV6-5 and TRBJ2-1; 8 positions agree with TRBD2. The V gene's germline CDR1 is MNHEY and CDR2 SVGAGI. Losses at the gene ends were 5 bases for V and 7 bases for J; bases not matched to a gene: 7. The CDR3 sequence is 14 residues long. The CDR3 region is CASSQTSGPNEQFF. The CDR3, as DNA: TGTGCCAGCAGTCAAACTAGCGGACCGAATGAGCAGTTCTTC.

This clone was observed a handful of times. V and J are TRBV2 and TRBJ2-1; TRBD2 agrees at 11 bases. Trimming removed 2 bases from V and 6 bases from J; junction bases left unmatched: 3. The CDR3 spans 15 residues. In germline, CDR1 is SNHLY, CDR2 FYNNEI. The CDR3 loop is CASSEQLAGVNEQFF. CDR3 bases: TGTGCCAGCAGTGAACAACTAGCGGGAGTCAATGAGCAGTTCTTC.

The CDR3 reads CASSRSGRVYEQYF. In DNA form, the CDR3 reads TGTGCCAGCAGCCGTAGCGGGAGGGTCTACGAGCAGTACTTC. This rearrangement joins TRBV7-9 to TRBJ2-7, with 11 bases that match TRBD2. The V gene's germline CDR1 is SEHNR and CDR2 FQNEAQ (reference sequence). The CDR3 spans 14 residues. V gave up 5 bases and J gave up 3 bases; unmatched junction bases: 3.

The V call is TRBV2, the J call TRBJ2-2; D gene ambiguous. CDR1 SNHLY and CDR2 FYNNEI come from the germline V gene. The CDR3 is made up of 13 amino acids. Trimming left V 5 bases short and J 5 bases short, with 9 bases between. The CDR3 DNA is TGTGCCAGCAGTAAAGACCAGACCGGGGAGCTGTTTTTT. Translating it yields CASSKDQTGELFF.

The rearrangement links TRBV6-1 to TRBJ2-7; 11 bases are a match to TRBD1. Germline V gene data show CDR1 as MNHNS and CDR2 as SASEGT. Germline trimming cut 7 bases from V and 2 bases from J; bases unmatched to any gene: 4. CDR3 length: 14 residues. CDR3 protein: CASNGQGAPYEQYF. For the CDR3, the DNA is TGTGCCAGCAATGGACAGGGGGCCCCCTACGAGCAGTACTTC.

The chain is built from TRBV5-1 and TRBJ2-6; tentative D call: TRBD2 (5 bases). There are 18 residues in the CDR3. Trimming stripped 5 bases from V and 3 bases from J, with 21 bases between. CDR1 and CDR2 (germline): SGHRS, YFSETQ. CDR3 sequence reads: CASRPRTQIDYGANVLTF. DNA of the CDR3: TGCGCCAGCAGGCCCAGGACGCAAATAGACTATGGGGCCAACGTCCTGACTTTC.